This T cell receptor (beta chain) came from a study of shared clonotypes between healthy human individuals. Study overall: Donor composition was two women and a few men, aged 18 to 49. The plates for each donor numbered three CD4 naive, three CD4 memory, two CD8 naive and one CD8 memory.

Unmatched junction bases numbered 4, after V lost 5 bases and J lost 5 bases. CDR1 and CDR2 from the germline V gene are MNHNS and SASEGT. This CDR3 region has 14 residues. It was at deep level that the assay was run. Sequencing used immunoSEQ multiplex PCR; TCRdb keeps in-frame clones, though not all of them. The sample consists of 600,000 or so clones, more than 95% of them appearing once. Study-level findings and limits: Sampling covered nothing but blood. Tissue TCR repertoires likely differ from those found in blood.

As defined, naive CD8 cells were CD45RO-negative and positively selected for CCR7, with terminally differentiated effector memory CD45RA+ cells excluded. To note about this clone: Antigen: not known.

Sequencing was carried out using naive CD8+ T cells sorted from blood. The source is a man aged 30 to 45 in good health. This rearrangement joins TRBV6-1 to TRBJ2-2; 8 bases map to TRBD1. CDR3 loop: CASSWTGQTGELFF. In DNA form, the CDR3 reads TGTGCCAGCAGTTGGACAGGGCAAACCGGGGAGCTGTTTTTT.